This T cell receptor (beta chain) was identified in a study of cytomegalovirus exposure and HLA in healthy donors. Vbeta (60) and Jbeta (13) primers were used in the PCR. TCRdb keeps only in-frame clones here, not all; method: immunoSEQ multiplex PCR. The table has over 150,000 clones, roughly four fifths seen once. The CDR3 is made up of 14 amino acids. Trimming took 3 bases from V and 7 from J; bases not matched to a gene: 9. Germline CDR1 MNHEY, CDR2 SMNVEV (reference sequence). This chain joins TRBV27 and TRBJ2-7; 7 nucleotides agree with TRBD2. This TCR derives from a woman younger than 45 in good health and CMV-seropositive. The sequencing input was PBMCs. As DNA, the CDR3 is TGTGCCAGCAGTTTCTTGACTAGCCCGTTGGAGCAGTACTTC. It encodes CASSFLTSPLEQYF.